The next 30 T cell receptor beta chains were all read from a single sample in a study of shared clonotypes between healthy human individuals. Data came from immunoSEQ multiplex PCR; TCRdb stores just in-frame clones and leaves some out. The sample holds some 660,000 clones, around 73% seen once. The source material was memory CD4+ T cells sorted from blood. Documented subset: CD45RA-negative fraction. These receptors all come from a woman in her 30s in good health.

CDR3 region: CASSYRDSEAFF. The CDR3 coding sequence is TGTGCCAGCAGCTACCGGGACAGTGAAGCTTTCTTT. This chain joins TRBV5-4 and TRBJ1-1; 7 nucleotides line up with TRBD1. Per the germline V gene, CDR1 is SGHNT and CDR2 is YYREEE (reference sequence). V lost 3 bases to trimming and J lost 7 bases; unmatched junction nucleotides: 3. The CDR3 runs 12 residues.

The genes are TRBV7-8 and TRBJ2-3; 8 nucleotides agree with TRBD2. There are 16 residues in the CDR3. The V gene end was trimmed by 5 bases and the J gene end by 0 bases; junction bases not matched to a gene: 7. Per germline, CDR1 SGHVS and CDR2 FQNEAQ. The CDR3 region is CASSLLASGSTDTQYF. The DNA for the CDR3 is TGTGCCAGCAGCCTGTTGGCTAGCGGGAGCACAGATACGCAGTATTTT.

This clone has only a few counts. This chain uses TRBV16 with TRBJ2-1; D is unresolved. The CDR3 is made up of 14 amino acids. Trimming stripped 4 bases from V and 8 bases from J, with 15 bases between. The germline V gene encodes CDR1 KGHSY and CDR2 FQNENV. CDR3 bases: TGTGCCAGCAGCCGTCACGCCTCTGAGGATGAGCAGTTCTTC. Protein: CASSRHASEDEQFF.

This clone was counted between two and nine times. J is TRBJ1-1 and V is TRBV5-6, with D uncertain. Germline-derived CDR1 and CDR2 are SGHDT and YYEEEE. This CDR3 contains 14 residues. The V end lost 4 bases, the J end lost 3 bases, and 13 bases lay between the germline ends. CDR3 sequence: CASSGPGLDTEAFF. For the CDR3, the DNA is TGTGCCAGCAGCGGGCCAGGTTTGGACACTGAAGCTTTCTTT.

The CDR3 reads CASSLETGPNQPQHF. The DNA for the CDR3 is TGCGCCAGCAGCTTGGAAACAGGGCCCAATCAGCCCCAGCATTTT. The V gene is TRBV5-1, the J gene TRBJ1-5, with D maybe TRBD1 (6 bases). The germline gives CDR1 SGHRS, CDR2 YFSETQ. CDR3 length: 15 residues. Trimming cost V 0 bases and J 3 bases, with 10 bases left between them.

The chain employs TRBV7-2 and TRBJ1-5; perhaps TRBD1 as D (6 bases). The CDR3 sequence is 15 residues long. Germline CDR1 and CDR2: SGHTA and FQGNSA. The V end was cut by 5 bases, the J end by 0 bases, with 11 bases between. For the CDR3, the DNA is TGTGCCAGCAGCCGTTACAGGGCTAGCAATCAGCCCCAGCATTTT. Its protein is CASSRYRASNQPQHF.

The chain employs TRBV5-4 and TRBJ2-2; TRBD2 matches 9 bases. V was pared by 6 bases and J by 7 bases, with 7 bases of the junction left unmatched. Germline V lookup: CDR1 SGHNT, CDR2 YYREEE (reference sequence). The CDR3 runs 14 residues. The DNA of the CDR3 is TGTGCCAGCACGGGCGGGAGGGCCGACGGGGAGCTGTTTTTT. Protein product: CASTGGRADGELFF.

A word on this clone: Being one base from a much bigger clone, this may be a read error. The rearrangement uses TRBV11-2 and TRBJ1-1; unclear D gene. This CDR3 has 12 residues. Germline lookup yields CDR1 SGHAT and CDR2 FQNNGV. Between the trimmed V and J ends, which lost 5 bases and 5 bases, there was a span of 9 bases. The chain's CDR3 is CASSREGTEAFF. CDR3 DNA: TGTGCCAGCAGCCGGGAAGGGACTGAAGCTTTCTTT.

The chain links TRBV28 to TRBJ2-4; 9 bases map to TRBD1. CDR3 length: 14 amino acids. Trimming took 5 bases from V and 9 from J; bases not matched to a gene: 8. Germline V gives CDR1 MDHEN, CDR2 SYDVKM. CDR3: CASSDTGGYGIQYF. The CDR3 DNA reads TGTGCCAGCAGTGATACAGGGGGCTACGGCATTCAGTACTTC.

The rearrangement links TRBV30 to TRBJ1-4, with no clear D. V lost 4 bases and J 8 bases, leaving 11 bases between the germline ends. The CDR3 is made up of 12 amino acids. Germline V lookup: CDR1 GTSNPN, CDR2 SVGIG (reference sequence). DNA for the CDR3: TGTGCCTGGAACCGGGGTGGCGAAAAACTGTTTTTT. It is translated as CAWNRGGEKLFF.

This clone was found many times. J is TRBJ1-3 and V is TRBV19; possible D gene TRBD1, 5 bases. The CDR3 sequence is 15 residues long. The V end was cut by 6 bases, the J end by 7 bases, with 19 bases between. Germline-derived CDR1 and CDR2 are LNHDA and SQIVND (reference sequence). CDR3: CASSGTGSPWNTIYF. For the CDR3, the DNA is TGTGCCAGTAGCGGAACAGGATCACCCTGGAACACCATATATTTT.

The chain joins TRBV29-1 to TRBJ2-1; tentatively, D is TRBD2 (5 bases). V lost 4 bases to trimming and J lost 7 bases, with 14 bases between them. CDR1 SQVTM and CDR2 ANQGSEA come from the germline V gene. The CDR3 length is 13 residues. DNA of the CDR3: TGCAGCGTTGGTACCCCCGGGATGAATGAGCAGTTCTTC. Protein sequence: CSVGTPGMNEQFF.

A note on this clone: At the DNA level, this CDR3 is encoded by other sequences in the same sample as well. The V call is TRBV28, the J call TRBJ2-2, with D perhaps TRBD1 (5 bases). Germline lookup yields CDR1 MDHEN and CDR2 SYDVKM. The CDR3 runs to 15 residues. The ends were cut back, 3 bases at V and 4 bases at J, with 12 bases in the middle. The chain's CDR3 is CASSFQGSGTGELFF. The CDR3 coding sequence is TGTGCCAGCAGTTTCCAGGGTAGTGGCACCGGGGAGCTGTTTTTT.

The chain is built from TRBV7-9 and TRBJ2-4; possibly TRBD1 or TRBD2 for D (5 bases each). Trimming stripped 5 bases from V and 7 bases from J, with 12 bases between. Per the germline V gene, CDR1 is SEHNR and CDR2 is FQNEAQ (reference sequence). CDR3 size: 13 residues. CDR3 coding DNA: TGTGCCAGCAGCCTCCTATGGGGGAACATTCAGTACTTC. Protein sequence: CASSLLWGNIQYF.

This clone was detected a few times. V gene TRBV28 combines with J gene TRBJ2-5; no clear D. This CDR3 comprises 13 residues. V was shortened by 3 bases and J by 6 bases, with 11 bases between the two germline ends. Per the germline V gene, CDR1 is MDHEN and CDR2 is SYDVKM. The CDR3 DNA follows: TGTGCCAGCAGTTTTAACGAATGGAAGACCCAGTACTTC. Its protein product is CASSFNEWKTQYF. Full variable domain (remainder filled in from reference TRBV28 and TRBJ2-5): DVKVTQSSRYLVKRTGEKVFLECVQDMDHENMFWYRQDPGLGLRLIYFSYDVKMKEKGDIPEGYSVSREKKERFSLILESASTNQTSMYLCASSFNEWKTQYFGPGTRLLVL.

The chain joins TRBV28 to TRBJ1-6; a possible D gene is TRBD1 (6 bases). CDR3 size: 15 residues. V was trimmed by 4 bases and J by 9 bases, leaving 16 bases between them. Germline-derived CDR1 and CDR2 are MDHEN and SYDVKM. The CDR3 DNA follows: TGTGCCAGCAGTTCTTTCTCTCAGGGGCCTTCACCCCTCCACTTT. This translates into CASSSFSQGPSPLHF.

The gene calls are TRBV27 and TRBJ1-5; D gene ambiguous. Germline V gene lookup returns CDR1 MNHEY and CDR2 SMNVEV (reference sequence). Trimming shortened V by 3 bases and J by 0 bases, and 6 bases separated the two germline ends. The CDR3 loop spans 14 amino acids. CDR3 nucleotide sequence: TGTGCCAGCAGTTTTTCGGATAGCAATCAGCCCCAGCATTTT. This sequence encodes CASSFSDSNQPQHF.

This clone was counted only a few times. The CDR3 sequence is CATSRPSAPRGEQYF. The DNA of the CDR3 is TGTGCCACCAGCAGACCATCGGCTCCAAGGGGCGAGCAGTACTTC. V is TRBV15 and J is TRBJ2-7; D may be TRBD1 (5 bases). CDR1 LNHNV and CDR2 YYDKDF come from the germline V gene (reference sequence). Between the trimmed V and J ends, which lost 2 bases and 6 bases, there was a span of 17 bases. This CDR3 has 15 amino acids.

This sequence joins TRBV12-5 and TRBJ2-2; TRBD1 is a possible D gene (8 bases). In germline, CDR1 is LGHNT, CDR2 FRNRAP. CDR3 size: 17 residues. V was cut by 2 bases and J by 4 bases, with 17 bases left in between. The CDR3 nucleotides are TGTGCTAGTGGTTTGATAGGACAGGGAGGGTTCACCGGGGAGCTGTTTTTT. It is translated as CASGLIGQGGFTGELFF.

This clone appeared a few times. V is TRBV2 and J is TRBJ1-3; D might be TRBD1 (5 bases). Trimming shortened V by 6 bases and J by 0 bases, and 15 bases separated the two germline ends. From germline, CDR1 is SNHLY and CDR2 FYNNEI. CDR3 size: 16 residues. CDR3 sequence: CASREFDRSSGNTIYF. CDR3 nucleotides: TGTGCCAGCAGAGAGTTCGACAGAAGCTCTGGAAACACCATATATTTT. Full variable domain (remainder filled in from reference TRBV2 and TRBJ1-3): EPEVTQTPSHQVTQMGQEVILRCVPISNHLYFYWYRQILGQKVEFLVSFYNNEISEKSEIFDDQFSVERPDGSNFTLKIRSTKLEDSAMYFCASREFDRSSGNTIYFGEGSWLTVV.

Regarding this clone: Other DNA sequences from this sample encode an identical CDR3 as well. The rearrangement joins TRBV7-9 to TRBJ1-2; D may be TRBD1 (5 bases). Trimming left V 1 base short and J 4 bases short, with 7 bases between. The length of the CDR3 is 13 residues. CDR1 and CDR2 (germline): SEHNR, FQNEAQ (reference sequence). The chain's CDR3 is CASSLGGSYGYTF. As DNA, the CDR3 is TGTGCCAGCAGCTTAGGGGGGAGCTATGGCTACACCTTC.

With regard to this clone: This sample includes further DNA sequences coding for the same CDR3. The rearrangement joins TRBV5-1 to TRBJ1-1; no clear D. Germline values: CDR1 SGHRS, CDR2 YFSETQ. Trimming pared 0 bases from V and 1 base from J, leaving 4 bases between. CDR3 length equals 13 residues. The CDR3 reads CASSLAPNTEAFF. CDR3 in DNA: TGCGCCAGCAGCTTGGCACCGAACACTGAAGCTTTCTTT.

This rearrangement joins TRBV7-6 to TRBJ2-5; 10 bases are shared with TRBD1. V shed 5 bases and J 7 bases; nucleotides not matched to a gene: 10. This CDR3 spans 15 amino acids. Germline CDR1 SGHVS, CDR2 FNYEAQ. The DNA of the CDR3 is TGTGCCAGCAGCGCAACGGGACAGGGGCTCGGGACCCAGTACTTC. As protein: CASSATGQGLGTQYF.

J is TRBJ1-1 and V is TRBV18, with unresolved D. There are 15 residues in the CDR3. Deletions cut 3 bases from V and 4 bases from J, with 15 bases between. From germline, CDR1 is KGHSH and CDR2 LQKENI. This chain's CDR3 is CASSPRDNKGTEAFF. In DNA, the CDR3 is TGTGCCAGCTCACCTCGCGACAACAAAGGCACTGAAGCTTTCTTT.

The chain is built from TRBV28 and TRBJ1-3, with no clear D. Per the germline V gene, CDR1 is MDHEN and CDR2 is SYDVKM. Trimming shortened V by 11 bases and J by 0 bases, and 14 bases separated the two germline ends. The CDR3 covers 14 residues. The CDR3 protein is CASCWMSSGNTIYF. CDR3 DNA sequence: TGTGCCTCCTGCTGGATGAGCTCTGGAAACACCATATATTTT.

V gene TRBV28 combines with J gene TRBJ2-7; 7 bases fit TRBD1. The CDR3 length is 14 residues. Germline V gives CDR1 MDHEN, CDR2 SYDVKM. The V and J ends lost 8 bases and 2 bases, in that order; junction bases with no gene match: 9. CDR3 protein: CASGPGQLPYEQYF. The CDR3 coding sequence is TGTGCCAGCGGCCCGGGACAGCTACCCTACGAGCAGTACTTC.

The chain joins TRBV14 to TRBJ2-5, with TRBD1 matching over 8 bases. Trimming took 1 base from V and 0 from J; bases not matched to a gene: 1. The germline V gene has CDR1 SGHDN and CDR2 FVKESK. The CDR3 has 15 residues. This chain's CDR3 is CASSQVRGHQETQYF. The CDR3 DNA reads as TGTGCCAGCAGCCAAGTCAGGGGGCACCAAGAGACCCAGTACTTC.

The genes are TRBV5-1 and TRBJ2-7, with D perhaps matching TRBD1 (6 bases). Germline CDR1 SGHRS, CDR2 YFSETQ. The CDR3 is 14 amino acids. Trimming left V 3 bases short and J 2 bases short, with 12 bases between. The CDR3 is CASSSVGAAYEQYF. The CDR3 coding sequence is TGCGCCAGCAGCTCCGTGGGGGCCGCCTACGAGCAGTACTTC. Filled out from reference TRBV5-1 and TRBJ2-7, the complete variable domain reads KAGVTQTPRYLIKTRGQQVTLSCSPISGHRSVSWYQQTPGQGLQFLFEYFSETQRNKGNFPGRFSGRQFSNSRSEMNVSTLELGDSALYLCASSSVGAAYEQYFGPGTRLTVT.

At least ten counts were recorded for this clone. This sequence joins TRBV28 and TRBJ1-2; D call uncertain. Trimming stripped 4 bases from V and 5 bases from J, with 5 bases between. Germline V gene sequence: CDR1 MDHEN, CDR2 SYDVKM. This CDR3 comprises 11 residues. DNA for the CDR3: TGTGCCAGCAGTTCTAGGTATGGCTACACCTTC. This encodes CASSSRYGYTF.

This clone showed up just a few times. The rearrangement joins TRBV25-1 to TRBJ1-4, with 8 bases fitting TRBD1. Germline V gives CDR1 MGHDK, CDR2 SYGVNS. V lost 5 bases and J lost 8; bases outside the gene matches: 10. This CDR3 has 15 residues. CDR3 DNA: TGTGCCAGCAGTCCCGCAGGGGGCTTGGGCGAAAAACTGTTTTTT. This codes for CASSPAGGLGEKLFF.